This is a list of T cell receptor beta chains from one sample in a study of T cell repertoires in cytomegalovirus infection. TCRdb independently ran MiXCR on the reads; one entry per CDR3 protein. The sample has some 920,000 distinct CDR3 sequences; roughly 30% are singletons. Their antigen targets remain unknown. The sequenced sample was cultured CD8+ T cells from PBMCs, obtained from culture after CMV antigen stimulation. All receptors derive from a human donor in good health (CMV status not recorded). Some clones in this sample may be carry-over from other donors' samples. Each CDR3 is given with its conserved first and last residue. The order of the fields is V gene, CDR3 length, clone size, D gene, J gene, CDR3 DNA, CDR3 protein. D genes are given only for firm matches. For some rows the clone size is stated as once, few or many, or as a class when expanded; others skip it.

v_call: TRBV27; cdr3_length: 14; clone_size: NA; d_call: TRBD1; j_call: TRBJ2-1; cdr3_nt: TGTGCCAGCAGTTCCTCGGGACAGCACAATGAGCAGTTCTTC; cdr3_aa: CASSSSGQHNEQFF
v_call: TRBV2; cdr3_length: 18; clone_size: NA; d_call: TRBD2; j_call: TRBJ2-3; cdr3_nt: TGTGCCAGCAGTGAAAGGGGAAGTAGCGGGGGATTCACAGATACGCAGTATTTT; cdr3_aa: CASSERGSSGGFTDTQYF
v_call: TRBV6-6; cdr3_length: 11; clone_size: few; d_call: NA; j_call: TRBJ1-2; cdr3_nt: TGTGCCAGCAGCTGGTCGTTTGGCTACACCTTC; cdr3_aa: CASSWSFGYTF
v_call: TRBV9; cdr3_length: 15; clone_size: few; d_call: NA; j_call: TRBJ1-6; cdr3_nt: TGTGCCAGCAGCGTCGCGGGCCGATATAATTCACCCCTCCACTTT; cdr3_aa: CASSVAGRYNSPLHF
v_call: TRBV7-9; cdr3_length: 20; clone_size: NA; d_call: TRBD1; j_call: TRBJ2-5; cdr3_nt: TGTGCCAGCAGCTCCCCCTCGGACTCCCTAATGCCGAGGGGGCGAGAGACCCAGTACTTC; cdr3_aa: CASSSPSDSLMPRGRETQYF
v_call: TRBV4-1; cdr3_length: 16; clone_size: NA; d_call: TRBD2; j_call: TRBJ2-7; cdr3_nt: TGCGCCAGCAGCCCGCGACTAGCGGGGGGCGAGTACGAGCAGTACTTC; cdr3_aa: CASSPRLAGGEYEQYF
v_call: TRBV24-1; cdr3_length: 13; clone_size: few; d_call: NA; j_call: TRBJ1-5; cdr3_nt: TGTGCCACCAGTGAAAGGGGAAGTCAGCCCCAGCATTTT; cdr3_aa: CATSERGSQPQHF
v_call: TRBV5-6; cdr3_length: 15; clone_size: NA; d_call: NA; j_call: TRBJ2-6; cdr3_nt: TGTGCCAGCAGCCCCGGGTACTCTGGGGCCAACGTCCTGACTTTC; cdr3_aa: CASSPGYSGANVLTF
v_call: TRBV3-1; cdr3_length: 16; clone_size: few; d_call: NA; j_call: TRBJ2-1; cdr3_nt: TGTGCCAGCAGCCAAGTTACGGGGAGAAAAAACAATGAGCAGTTCTTC; cdr3_aa: CASSQVTGRKNNEQFF
v_call: TRBV19; cdr3_length: 15; clone_size: few; d_call: NA; j_call: TRBJ2-7; cdr3_nt: TGTGCCAGTAGTATTACAGGAACCGGGGGATACGAGCAGTACTTC; cdr3_aa: CASSITGTGGYEQYF
v_call: TRBV19; cdr3_length: 13; clone_size: NA; d_call: TRBD2; j_call: TRBJ2-5; cdr3_nt: TGTGCCAGTACGGGACTAGCGGATGAGACCCAGTACTTC; cdr3_aa: CASTGLADETQYF
v_call: TRBV7-9; cdr3_length: 17; clone_size: NA; d_call: NA; j_call: TRBJ1-6; cdr3_nt: TGTGCCAGCAGCCTGGATTGGGAAATCTCCTATAATTCACCCCTCCACTTT; cdr3_aa: CASSLDWEISYNSPLHF
v_call: TRBV19; cdr3_length: 15; clone_size: few; d_call: NA; j_call: TRBJ1-2; cdr3_nt: TGTGCCAGTAGTATAGCGCGAAAGTCTTACTATGGCTACACCTTC; cdr3_aa: CASSIARKSYYGYTF
v_call: TRBV7-3; cdr3_length: 18; clone_size: NA; d_call: TRBD2; j_call: TRBJ2-2; cdr3_nt: TGTGCCAGCAGCACTTCCCTAGCGGGGGGGATGAACACCGGGGAGCTGTTTTTT; cdr3_aa: CASSTSLAGGMNTGELFF
v_call: TRBV7-9; cdr3_length: 13; clone_size: NA; d_call: NA; j_call: TRBJ2-7; cdr3_nt: TGTGCCAGCAACCCCAGTTCTTCTTACGAGCAGTACTTC; cdr3_aa: CASNPSSSYEQYF
v_call: TRBV5-5; cdr3_length: 13; clone_size: few; d_call: NA; j_call: TRBJ2-1; cdr3_nt: TGTGCCAGCAGCCCCTCGGCAACAAATGAGCAGTTCTTC; cdr3_aa: CASSPSATNEQFF
v_call: TRBV15; cdr3_length: 15; clone_size: NA; d_call: NA; j_call: TRBJ1-1; cdr3_nt: TGTGCCACCAGCACGTACCCCGGGGGGTATACTGAAGCTTTCTTT; cdr3_aa: CATSTYPGGYTEAFF
v_call: TRBV24-1; cdr3_length: 15; clone_size: few; d_call: NA; j_call: TRBJ2-2; cdr3_nt: TGTGCCACCAGTGACGCCGGGACGTGGGCCGGGGAGCTGTTTTTT; cdr3_aa: CATSDAGTWAGELFF
v_call: TRBV7-6; cdr3_length: 15; clone_size: NA; d_call: TRBD2; j_call: TRBJ2-5; cdr3_nt: TGTGCCAGCAGCTTCGTCCAGCGGGGGGGAGAGACCCAGTACTTC; cdr3_aa: CASSFVQRGGETQYF
v_call: TRBV27; cdr3_length: 13; clone_size: NA; d_call: NA; j_call: TRBJ1-1; cdr3_nt: TGTGCCAGCAGATCAGGGGTGGGCACTGAAGCTTTCTTT; cdr3_aa: CASRSGVGTEAFF
v_call: TRBV19; cdr3_length: 16; clone_size: few; d_call: TRBD1; j_call: TRBJ2-2; cdr3_nt: TGTGCCAGTTTTCAATCCGGGACAGGGGCCGGCGGGGAGCTGTTTTTT; cdr3_aa: CASFQSGTGAGGELFF
v_call: TRBV20-1; cdr3_length: 16; clone_size: NA; d_call: TRBD1; j_call: TRBJ1-4; cdr3_nt: TGCAGTGCGCCCCCCGCATTTGGCCAGGGGGCAGAAAAACTGTTTTTT; cdr3_aa: CSAPPAFGQGAEKLFF
v_call: TRBV28; cdr3_length: 17; clone_size: NA; d_call: NA; j_call: TRBJ1-1; cdr3_nt: TGTGCCAGCAGTTTATGGGGCCCGACCGGGGTGAACACTGAAGCTTTCTTT; cdr3_aa: CASSLWGPTGVNTEAFF
v_call: TRBV6-5; cdr3_length: 16; clone_size: few; d_call: TRBD1; j_call: TRBJ1-6; cdr3_nt: TGTGCCAGCAGTTACCAGGGGGGGCTAAGGAATTCACCCCTCCACTTT; cdr3_aa: CASSYQGGLRNSPLHF
v_call: TRBV19; cdr3_length: 12; clone_size: NA; d_call: NA; j_call: TRBJ1-5; cdr3_nt: TGTGCCAGTAGTATTACCGGGGAGCCCCAGCATTTT; cdr3_aa: CASSITGEPQHF
v_call: TRBV5-5; cdr3_length: 15; clone_size: NA; d_call: NA; j_call: TRBJ2-3; cdr3_nt: TGTGCCAGCAGCTGGGCTGGACAGACCACAGATACGCAGTATTTT; cdr3_aa: CASSWAGQTTDTQYF
v_call: TRBV12-3/TRBV12-4; cdr3_length: 14; clone_size: NA; d_call: TRBD1; j_call: TRBJ2-7; cdr3_nt: TGTGCCAGCAGCCAGGGACAGTACTCCTACGAGCAGTACTTC; cdr3_aa: CASSQGQYSYEQYF
v_call: TRBV27; cdr3_length: 16; clone_size: few; d_call: TRBD1; j_call: TRBJ2-3; cdr3_nt: TGTGCCAGCAGTTCCCTGGGGACAGGTTACACAGATACGCAGTATTTT; cdr3_aa: CASSSLGTGYTDTQYF
v_call: TRBV29-1; cdr3_length: 15; clone_size: few; d_call: NA; j_call: TRBJ1-1; cdr3_nt: TGCAGCGTCGAAACACCGGACTCGTCGAACACTGAAGCTTTCTTT; cdr3_aa: CSVETPDSSNTEAFF
v_call: TRBV7-8; cdr3_length: 13; clone_size: many; d_call: TRBD1; j_call: TRBJ1-1; cdr3_nt: TGTGCCAGCAGCCCAGGGACAGGGAGGGGGATTTTCTTT; cdr3_aa: CASSPGTGRGIFF
v_call: TRBV25-1; cdr3_length: 15; clone_size: NA; d_call: TRBD1; j_call: TRBJ1-2; cdr3_nt: TGTGCCAGCAGTGAACCCGACAGGGACTACTATGGCTACACCTTC; cdr3_aa: CASSEPDRDYYGYTF
v_call: TRBV19; cdr3_length: 12; clone_size: many; d_call: NA; j_call: TRBJ1-1; cdr3_nt: TGTGCCAGTAGTATCTACCAGGGTGAAGCTTTCTTT; cdr3_aa: CASSIYQGEAFF
v_call: TRBV12-5; cdr3_length: 13; clone_size: NA; d_call: NA; j_call: TRBJ1-1; cdr3_nt: TGTGCTAGTGGGATGGGGGGTGGCACTGAAGCTTTCTTT; cdr3_aa: CASGMGGGTEAFF
v_call: TRBV7-6; cdr3_length: 16; clone_size: many; d_call: TRBD2; j_call: TRBJ2-3; cdr3_nt: TGTGCCAGCAGCCCCCGGACTAGCGGGGGCACAGATACGCAGTATTTT; cdr3_aa: CASSPRTSGGTDTQYF
v_call: TRBV7-2; cdr3_length: 15; clone_size: many; d_call: TRBD1; j_call: TRBJ2-2; cdr3_nt: TGTGCCAGCAGCTCTAGGACAGGGATCACCGGGGAGCTGTTTTTT; cdr3_aa: CASSSRTGITGELFF
v_call: TRBV6-5; cdr3_length: 15; clone_size: few; d_call: NA; j_call: TRBJ2-5; cdr3_nt: TGTGCCAGCTCTTCGACGGGCCTCCTGAGAGAGACCCAGTACTTC; cdr3_aa: CASSSTGLLRETQYF
v_call: TRBV12-3/TRBV12-4; cdr3_length: 13; clone_size: NA; d_call: TRBD1; j_call: TRBJ1-1; cdr3_nt: TGTGCCAGCAGAAGCCGGGACAGATTTGAAGCTTTCTTT; cdr3_aa: CASRSRDRFEAFF
v_call: TRBV27; cdr3_length: 15; clone_size: NA; d_call: NA; j_call: TRBJ2-7; cdr3_nt: TGTGCCAACAGTTCAGGGCCCCAGGGAGAGTACGAGCAGTACTTC; cdr3_aa: CANSSGPQGEYEQYF
v_call: TRBV15; cdr3_length: 13; clone_size: NA; d_call: NA; j_call: TRBJ1-2; cdr3_nt: TGTGCCACCAGCAGAATTGGACAGCCCCTCTACACCTTC; cdr3_aa: CATSRIGQPLYTF
v_call: TRBV19; cdr3_length: 13; clone_size: NA; d_call: NA; j_call: TRBJ2-4; cdr3_nt: TGTGCCACTGGTTGGATAGCCAAAAACATTCAGTACTTC; cdr3_aa: CATGWIAKNIQYF
v_call: TRBV6-4; cdr3_length: 17; clone_size: many; d_call: TRBD2; j_call: TRBJ2-5; cdr3_nt: TGTGCCAGCAGTGACTCCCGGACTAGCGGGGGTCTAAAGACCCAGTACTTC; cdr3_aa: CASSDSRTSGGLKTQYF
v_call: TRBV14; cdr3_length: 16; clone_size: NA; d_call: TRBD1; j_call: TRBJ2-1; cdr3_nt: TGTGCCAGCAGCAACTCGCAGGGGGACTCCTACAATGAGCAGTTCTTC; cdr3_aa: CASSNSQGDSYNEQFF
v_call: TRBV28; cdr3_length: 16; clone_size: NA; d_call: TRBD1; j_call: TRBJ2-2; cdr3_nt: TGTGCCAGCAGTTTTCCGAGGACAGGGGGCAAGCGGGAGCTGTTTTTT; cdr3_aa: CASSFPRTGGKRELFF
v_call: TRBV28; cdr3_length: 14; clone_size: few; d_call: NA; j_call: TRBJ1-1; cdr3_nt: TGTGCCAGCAGTTCCCCGAGGGGGGGAACTGAAGCTTTCTTT; cdr3_aa: CASSSPRGGTEAFF